A single sample is the source of the 10 T cell receptor beta chains below, sequenced in a study of cytomegalovirus exposure and HLA in healthy donors. Sequencing was performed with immunoSEQ multiplex PCR; in TCRdb, only in-frame clones are kept and a portion is missing. This sample yields approximately 200,000 clones, of which roughly 84% are seen a single time; roughly an eighth belongs to the top ten. Sequenced: PBMCs. The receptor set was obtained from a woman in her twenties or thirties in good health and CMV-seropositive.

The genes are TRBV10-3 and TRBJ2-5; maybe TRBD2 (7 bases). The V end lost 2 bases, the J end lost 2 bases, and 21 bases lay between the germline ends. Germline V lookup: CDR1 ENHRY, CDR2 SYGVKD. The CDR3 is made up of 18 amino acids. CDR3 region: CAISEAIGGGPRQETQYF. The CDR3 coding sequence is TGTGCCATCAGTGAGGCAATAGGGGGAGGGCCGCGGCAAGAGACCCAGTACTTC.

The chain couples TRBV7-2 to TRBJ1-2; tentative D call: TRBD1 (6 bases). This CDR3 spans 15 amino acids. The V gene's germline CDR1 is SGHTA and CDR2 FQGNSA. Between the trimmed V and J ends, which lost 2 bases and 7 bases, there was a span of 17 bases. CDR3 sequence (DNA): TGTGCCAGCAGCTTATGGCTGGGGGCTTTATTTGGCTACACCTTC. It specifies CASSLWLGALFGYTF.

The rearrangement joins TRBV7-8 to TRBJ2-1; 10 bases match TRBD2. CDR1 SGHVS and CDR2 FQNEAQ come from the germline V gene. CDR3 size: 18 residues. The ends lost 1 base at V and 4 bases at J; junction bases unmatched: 10. The CDR3 DNA sequence: TGTGCCAGCAGCTTAGGGTCCCTAGCGGGAGCCGCTTACAATGAGCAGTTCTTC. Its protein product is CASSLGSLAGAAYNEQFF.

The genes are TRBV28 and TRBJ2-5, with 9 bases that match TRBD1. CDR1 and CDR2 from the germline V gene are MDHEN and SYDVKM. Trimming cost V 3 bases and J 4 bases; bases outside gene matches: 9. This CDR3 contains 16 residues. CDR3 loop: CASSFQTGGVAETQYF. CDR3 nucleotide sequence: TGTGCCAGCAGTTTCCAAACAGGGGGCGTAGCAGAGACCCAGTACTTC.

This rearrangement joins TRBV15 to TRBJ1-1; D uncertain. In germline, CDR1 is LNHNV, CDR2 YYDKDF (reference sequence). This CDR3 region has 12 residues. V lost 1 base to trimming and J lost 9 bases, with 9 bases between them. CDR3 residues: CATSRVEAKAFF. The DNA of the CDR3 is TGTGCCACCAGCAGAGTCGAGGCAAAAGCTTTCTTT.

The rearrangement links TRBV10-3 to TRBJ1-1, with D uncertain. Germline CDR1 is ENHRY and CDR2 is SYGVKD. The V gene lost 5 bases and the J gene lost 1 base, with 8 bases spanning the gap. CDR3 length: 13 residues. CDR3 in amino acids: CAISPHGNTEAFF. CDR3 bases: TGTGCCATCAGTCCACATGGGAACACTGAAGCTTTCTTT.

The chain has TRBV6-5 and TRBJ1-1; the D is unclear. V was trimmed by 6 bases and J by 0 bases, leaving 8 bases between them. Germline V gene lookup returns CDR1 MNHEY and CDR2 SVGAGI. The CDR3 runs 13 residues. The CDR3 region is CASRNSMNTEAFF. CDR3 DNA sequence: TGTGCCAGCAGGAACAGCATGAACACTGAAGCTTTCTTT.

The genes are TRBV2 and TRBJ1-5, with D possibly TRBD1 on 5 matching bases. Looked up from germline, CDR1 is SNHLY and CDR2 is FYNNEI. V dropped 7 bases and J dropped 0 bases, with 13 bases sitting between them. The CDR3 totals 15 residues. The CDR3 DNA reads TGTGCCAGCAAAGGCCCAGGGTCTAGCAATCAGCCCCAGCATTTT. Translated: CASKGPGSSNQPQHF.

The chain couples TRBV28 to TRBJ1-1; D uncertain. The ends were cut back, 2 bases at V and 1 base at J, with 8 bases in the middle. Germline V gene data show CDR1 as MDHEN and CDR2 as SYDVKM. The CDR3 loop spans 14 amino acids. The CDR3 DNA follows: TGTGCCAGCAGTTTAAGAGGGCAGAACACTGAAGCTTTCTTT. Its protein product is CASSLRGQNTEAFF.

The chain recombines TRBV4-2 with TRBJ2-5; a weak D match, TRBD1 (5 bases). Trimming removed 0 bases from V and 7 bases from J, with 9 bases in between. Germline V gene lookup returns CDR1 LGHNA and CDR2 YNFKEQ. The CDR3 is made up of 13 amino acids. The chain's CDR3 is CASSQDLRGTQYF. In DNA form, the CDR3 reads TGTGCCAGCAGCCAAGATCTAAGGGGGACCCAGTACTTC.